This is a list of T cell receptor beta chains from one sample in a study of T cell repertoires in cytomegalovirus infection. TCRdb independently ran MiXCR on the reads; one entry per CDR3 protein. The sample includes roughly 180,000 distinct CDR3 sequences, 28% seen only once; the top ten take 30% to 35%. Sequencing input: PBMCs. Receptors were obtained from a human donor in good health (CMV status not recorded). Some clones in this sample may be carry-over from other donors' samples. Each CDR3 is given with its conserved first and last residue. Fields, in order: D gene, V gene, clone size, J gene, CDR3 DNA, CDR3 protein. The D gene is left open where the match is weak. Size is omitted from some rows. Given values are once, few, many or a class for expanded clones.

D gene: NA; V gene: TRBV11-2; clone size: few; J gene: TRBJ2-5; CDR3 DNA: TGTGCCAGCAGCTTAGAGCGATACAGCCAAGAGACCCAGTACTTC; CDR3 protein: CASSLERYSQETQYF
D gene: NA; V gene: TRBV7-2; clone size: few; J gene: TRBJ2-7; CDR3 DNA: TGTGCCAGCAGCTTAACCTCGGACTCCTACGAGCAGTACTTC; CDR3 protein: CASSLTSDSYEQYF
D gene: TRBD1; V gene: TRBV7-3; clone size: NA; J gene: TRBJ2-6; CDR3 DNA: TGTGCCAGCAGCGCCCCCGGGACAGGGTTAAGCGGGGCCAACGTCCTGACTTTC; CDR3 protein: CASSAPGTGLSGANVLTF
D gene: TRBD1; V gene: TRBV7-3; clone size: many; J gene: TRBJ1-1; CDR3 DNA: TGTGCCAGCAGCTTAATCCCGACAGGGGGAGAGGCTTTCTTT; CDR3 protein: CASSLIPTGGEAFF
D gene: NA; V gene: TRBV12-3/TRBV12-4; clone size: NA; J gene: TRBJ1-2; CDR3 DNA: TGTGCCAGCAGTCAGGGACTTTGGGGCTACACCTTC; CDR3 protein: CASSQGLWGYTF
D gene: NA; V gene: TRBV7-8; clone size: few; J gene: TRBJ2-3; CDR3 DNA: TGTGCCAGCAACCCCACCTCTTCGGATACGCAGTATTTT; CDR3 protein: CASNPTSSDTQYF
D gene: NA; V gene: TRBV19; clone size: NA; J gene: TRBJ2-1; CDR3 DNA: TGTGCCAGTAGTATCCGCGTCACTTATGAGCAGTTCTTC; CDR3 protein: CASSIRVTYEQFF
D gene: TRBD1; V gene: TRBV6-6; clone size: NA; J gene: TRBJ1-1; CDR3 DNA: TGTGCCAGCATCGCGACAGGGGACACTGAAGCTTTCTTT; CDR3 protein: CASIATGDTEAFF
D gene: TRBD1; V gene: TRBV18; clone size: NA; J gene: TRBJ1-1; CDR3 DNA: TGTGCCAGCTCACCAGAGGGACAGAAGAACACTGAAGCTTTCTTT; CDR3 protein: CASSPEGQKNTEAFF
D gene: NA; V gene: TRBV11-3; clone size: NA; J gene: TRBJ2-3; CDR3 DNA: TGTGCCAGCAGCTTCCGGGGAACTACAGCTACGCAGTATTTT; CDR3 protein: CASSFRGTTATQYF
D gene: NA; V gene: TRBV5-1; clone size: few; J gene: TRBJ1-1; CDR3 DNA: TGCGCCAGCAGCTCGGACCCTGGGAGGTCGAACACTGAAGCTTTCTTT; CDR3 protein: CASSSDPGRSNTEAFF
D gene: NA; V gene: TRBV5-6; clone size: few; J gene: TRBJ2-6; CDR3 DNA: TGTGCCAGCAGCCCATTTTTTGGGTTGCCGGCTGGGGCCAACGTCCTGACTTTC; CDR3 protein: CASSPFFGLPAGANVLTF
D gene: NA; V gene: TRBV7-2; clone size: NA; J gene: TRBJ1-2; CDR3 DNA: TGTGTCAGCAGCCCCCTCCAGAAATCTGGCTACACCTTC; CDR3 protein: CVSSPLQKSGYTF
D gene: TRBD2; V gene: TRBV4-2; clone size: few; J gene: TRBJ2-7; CDR3 DNA: TGTGCCAGCAGCCAAGATCGGGGGGGCTCCTACGAGCAGTACTTC; CDR3 protein: CASSQDRGGSYEQYF
D gene: TRBD2; V gene: TRBV7-2; clone size: many; J gene: TRBJ2-3; CDR3 DNA: TGTGCCAGCAGACTAGCGCCCCACACAGATACGCAGTATTTT; CDR3 protein: CASRLAPHTDTQYF
D gene: NA; V gene: TRBV10-3; clone size: NA; J gene: TRBJ2-7; CDR3 DNA: TGTGCCATCAGGGACCTCTACGAGCAGTACTTC; CDR3 protein: CAIRDLYEQYF
D gene: NA; V gene: TRBV11-2; clone size: NA; J gene: TRBJ1-1; CDR3 DNA: TGTGCCAGCAGCCCCAACTGGGATAGGACTGAAGCTTTCTTT; CDR3 protein: CASSPNWDRTEAFF
D gene: NA; V gene: TRBV2; clone size: few; J gene: TRBJ2-1; CDR3 DNA: TGTGCCAGCAGTGCGGCCGACAGCCTCGGGCGCTCCTACAATGAGCAGTTCTTC; CDR3 protein: CASSAADSLGRSYNEQFF
D gene: NA; V gene: TRBV18; clone size: few; J gene: TRBJ1-1; CDR3 DNA: TGTGCCAGCTCCCCAACGGGGTTGAACACTGAAGCTTTCTTT; CDR3 protein: CASSPTGLNTEAFF
D gene: NA; V gene: TRBV20-1; clone size: NA; J gene: TRBJ1-2; CDR3 DNA: TGCAGTGCGCCCGACATGGGGGCGGGATATGGCTACACCTTC; CDR3 protein: CSAPDMGAGYGYTF
D gene: TRBD1; V gene: TRBV25-1; clone size: NA; J gene: TRBJ2-5; CDR3 DNA: TGTGCCAGCAGTGAGGGACAGCCCGAAAGACAAGAGACCCAGTACTTC; CDR3 protein: CASSEGQPERQETQYF
D gene: NA; V gene: TRBV7-9; clone size: NA; J gene: TRBJ1-1; CDR3 DNA: TGTGCCAGCAGCTTAGTTGCCGCTAAAACCCGGGAAGCTTTCTTT; CDR3 protein: CASSLVAAKTREAFF
D gene: TRBD1; V gene: TRBV7-6; clone size: NA; J gene: TRBJ1-1; CDR3 DNA: TGTGCCAGCAGCTTAGGGTCGGCAGGGGGTAAGGAAGCTTTCTTT; CDR3 protein: CASSLGSAGGKEAFF
D gene: NA; V gene: TRBV25-1; clone size: NA; J gene: TRBJ1-2; CDR3 DNA: TGTGCCAGCAGTGATGCAGGGGAGTACTATGGCTACACCTTC; CDR3 protein: CASSDAGEYYGYTF
D gene: NA; V gene: TRBV7-8; clone size: few; J gene: TRBJ1-2; CDR3 DNA: TGTGCCAGCAGCTTATCCCACGAGGACTATGGCTACACCTTC; CDR3 protein: CASSLSHEDYGYTF
D gene: NA; V gene: TRBV7-6; clone size: many; J gene: TRBJ2-1; CDR3 DNA: TGTGCCAGCAGCTTTCGCCCGAGCTCCTACAATGAGCAGTTCTTC; CDR3 protein: CASSFRPSSYNEQFF
D gene: TRBD2; V gene: TRBV7-2; clone size: many; J gene: TRBJ2-4; CDR3 DNA: TGTGCCAGCAGCGCGGGACTAGCGGGGGATAACATTCAGTACTTC; CDR3 protein: CASSAGLAGDNIQYF
D gene: NA; V gene: TRBV6-1; clone size: few; J gene: TRBJ1-1; CDR3 DNA: TGTGCCAGCAGTAGAAACAGGGCGGGAGACACTGAAGCTTTCTTT; CDR3 protein: CASSRNRAGDTEAFF
D gene: NA; V gene: TRBV7-9; clone size: NA; J gene: TRBJ2-1; CDR3 DNA: TGTGCCAGCAGCTTACAGAGCGGAGGTGTCAATGAGCAGTTCTTC; CDR3 protein: CASSLQSGGVNEQFF
D gene: NA; V gene: TRBV7-9; clone size: many; J gene: TRBJ2-7; CDR3 DNA: TGTGCCAGCAGCTTAGTAAGGGGTAGGAACGAGCAGTACTTC; CDR3 protein: CASSLVRGRNEQYF
D gene: NA; V gene: TRBV7-2; clone size: NA; J gene: TRBJ1-2; CDR3 DNA: TGTGCCAGCAGCTTAGTCGGGGAGGGGGGTTATGGCTACACCTTC; CDR3 protein: CASSLVGEGGYGYTF
D gene: TRBD2; V gene: TRBV2; clone size: few; J gene: TRBJ2-5; CDR3 DNA: TGTGCCAGCACCGACGGTAGCGGGGGGTACCAAGAGACCCAGTACTTC; CDR3 protein: CASTDGSGGYQETQYF
D gene: NA; V gene: TRBV15; clone size: many; J gene: TRBJ1-5; CDR3 DNA: TGTGCCACCAGCAGAAGTGACTCGGCAGGGGAACATCAGCCCCAGCATTTT; CDR3 protein: CATSRSDSAGEHQPQHF
D gene: NA; V gene: TRBV12-3/TRBV12-4; clone size: few; J gene: TRBJ1-2; CDR3 DNA: TGTGCCAGCAGTACCCCGGGACCCTATGGCTACACCTTC; CDR3 protein: CASSTPGPYGYTF
D gene: TRBD1; V gene: TRBV12-3/TRBV12-4; clone size: many; J gene: TRBJ1-5; CDR3 DNA: TGTGCCAGCAGTTTGGGACAGGGGGCGAATCAGCCCCAGCATTTT; CDR3 protein: CASSLGQGANQPQHF
D gene: NA; V gene: TRBV7-8; clone size: NA; J gene: TRBJ2-1; CDR3 DNA: TGTGCCAGCAGCTTGGGGATCGGGAATCCCAGGGTCAAACCGGACGAGCAGTTCTTC; CDR3 protein: CASSLGIGNPRVKPDEQFF
D gene: NA; V gene: TRBV7-3; clone size: NA; J gene: TRBJ2-3; CDR3 DNA: TGTGCCAGCAGCCTCCGAGCGGACCCCACAGATACGCAGTATTTT; CDR3 protein: CASSLRADPTDTQYF
D gene: TRBD2; V gene: TRBV6-2/TRBV6-3; clone size: NA; J gene: TRBJ2-7; CDR3 DNA: TGTGCCAGCAGATCTCTAGCGGGGGAGAGCGAGCAGTACTTC; CDR3 protein: CASRSLAGESEQYF
D gene: TRBD2; V gene: TRBV27; clone size: NA; J gene: TRBJ2-4; CDR3 DNA: TGTGCCAGCAGTTGGACTAGCGCGCCTGGAGGAACCAAAAACATTCAGTACTTC; CDR3 protein: CASSWTSAPGGTKNIQYF
D gene: NA; V gene: TRBV7-3; clone size: once; J gene: TRBJ2-3; CDR3 DNA: TGTGCCAGCAGCGCCCGACAGGGAGGGGGCACAGATACGCCGTATTTT; CDR3 protein: CASSARQGGGTDTPYF
D gene: NA; V gene: TRBV7-9; clone size: few; J gene: TRBJ1-2; CDR3 DNA: TGTGCCAGCAGCGACGCAGTGAGGGACAACTATGGCTACACCTTC; CDR3 protein: CASSDAVRDNYGYTF
D gene: TRBD1; V gene: TRBV14; clone size: NA; J gene: TRBJ1-6; CDR3 DNA: TGTGCCAGCAGCTACGGGACAGGGGTGGGTTCACCCCTCCACTTT; CDR3 protein: CASSYGTGVGSPLHF
D gene: NA; V gene: TRBV7-2; clone size: few; J gene: TRBJ2-5; CDR3 DNA: TGTGCCAGCAGCTTCGGTGGGGGGGGCCTCATGGAGACCCAGTACTTC; CDR3 protein: CASSFGGGGLMETQYF
D gene: NA; V gene: TRBV7-2; clone size: many; J gene: TRBJ2-7; CDR3 DNA: TGTGCCAGCAGCTGGCAGAGCTCCTACGAGCAGTACTTC; CDR3 protein: CASSWQSSYEQYF
D gene: NA; V gene: TRBV4-2; clone size: NA; J gene: TRBJ1-2; CDR3 DNA: TGTGCCAGCAGCCAAGTGGTCGATCAATACACCTTC; CDR3 protein: CASSQVVDQYTF
D gene: NA; V gene: TRBV7-2; clone size: few; J gene: TRBJ2-5; CDR3 DNA: TGTGCCAGCAGCTTTGAGACAGAAGAGACCCAGTACTTC; CDR3 protein: CASSFETEETQYF
D gene: NA; V gene: TRBV7-2; clone size: NA; J gene: TRBJ1-2; CDR3 DNA: TGTGCCAGCAGCGGGGTACAGGGCTATGGCTACATCTTC; CDR3 protein: CASSGVQGYGYIF
D gene: NA; V gene: TRBV29-1; clone size: few; J gene: TRBJ1-1; CDR3 DNA: TGCAGCGTTGAAGATCCGGGAAACACTGAAGCTTTCTTT; CDR3 protein: CSVEDPGNTEAFF
D gene: TRBD1; V gene: TRBV7-9; clone size: NA; J gene: TRBJ1-2; CDR3 DNA: TGTGCCAGCGGGGTAGGGGACAGACTCTATGGCTACACCTTC; CDR3 protein: CASGVGDRLYGYTF
D gene: TRBD1; V gene: TRBV6-5; clone size: NA; J gene: TRBJ1-1; CDR3 DNA: TGTGCCAGCAGCAACCGACAGGGGATGGCGAACACTGAAGCTTTCTTT; CDR3 protein: CASSNRQGMANTEAFF
D gene: TRBD1; V gene: TRBV6-5; clone size: once; J gene: TRBJ2-2; CDR3 DNA: TGTGCCAGCAGCACGTCCCGGGACAGGGGCAACACCGGGGAGCTGTTTTTT; CDR3 protein: CASSTSRDRGNTGELFF
D gene: TRBD1; V gene: TRBV2; clone size: NA; J gene: TRBJ1-1; CDR3 DNA: TGTGCCAGCAGTATGGGACAGGGCGCAGCTTTCTTT; CDR3 protein: CASSMGQGAAFF
D gene: NA; V gene: TRBV12-3/TRBV12-4; clone size: NA; J gene: TRBJ2-1; CDR3 DNA: TGTGCCAGCAGGTTTTCAGGGTTCAATGAGCAGTTCTTC; CDR3 protein: CASRFSGFNEQFF
D gene: NA; V gene: TRBV20-1; clone size: few; J gene: TRBJ1-5; CDR3 DNA: TGCAGTGCGAGAAACAGGGACGATCAGCCCCAGCATTTT; CDR3 protein: CSARNRDDQPQHF
D gene: NA; V gene: TRBV7-3; clone size: NA; J gene: TRBJ2-1; CDR3 DNA: TGTGCCAGCAGCTTAACCGGGGGCTCCTACAATGAGCAGTTCTTC; CDR3 protein: CASSLTGGSYNEQFF